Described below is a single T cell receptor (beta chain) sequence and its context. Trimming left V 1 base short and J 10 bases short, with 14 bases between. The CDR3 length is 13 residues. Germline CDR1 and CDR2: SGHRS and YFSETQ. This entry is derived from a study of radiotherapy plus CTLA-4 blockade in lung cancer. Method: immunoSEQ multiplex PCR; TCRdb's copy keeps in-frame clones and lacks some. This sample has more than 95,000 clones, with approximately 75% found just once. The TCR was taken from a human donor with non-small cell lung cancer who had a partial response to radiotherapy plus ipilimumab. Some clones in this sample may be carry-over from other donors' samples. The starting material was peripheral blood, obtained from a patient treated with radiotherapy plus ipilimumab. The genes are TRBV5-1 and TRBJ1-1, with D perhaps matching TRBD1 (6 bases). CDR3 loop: CASSLYEGVGAFF. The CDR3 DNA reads TGCGCCAGCAGCTTGTACGAGGGGGTAGGAGCTTTCTTT.